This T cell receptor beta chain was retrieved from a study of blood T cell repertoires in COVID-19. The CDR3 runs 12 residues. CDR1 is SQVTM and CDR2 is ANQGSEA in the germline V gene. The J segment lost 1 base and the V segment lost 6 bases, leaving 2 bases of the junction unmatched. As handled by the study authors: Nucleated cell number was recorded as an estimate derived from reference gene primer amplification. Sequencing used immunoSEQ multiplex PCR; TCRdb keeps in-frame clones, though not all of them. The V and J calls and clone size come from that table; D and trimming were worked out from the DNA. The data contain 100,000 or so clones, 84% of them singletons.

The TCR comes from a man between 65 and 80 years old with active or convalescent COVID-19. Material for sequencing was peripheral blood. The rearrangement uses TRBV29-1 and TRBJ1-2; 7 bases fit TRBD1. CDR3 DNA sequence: TGCAGCGTAGGGGACAGTAACTATGGCTACACCTTC. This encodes CSVGDSNYGYTF.